The subject of this entry is one T cell receptor (beta chain). Its target is unknown. With a much larger clone just one base away, this may be a read error. The data were taken from a study of glioma-infiltrating T cells. Study-wide results and caveats: Gliomas, especially low-grade, showed above-expected tissue-blood divergence; non-neoplastic patients showed below. Tissue and blood shared very few CDR3 sequences.

V gave up 5 bases and J gave up 6 bases; unmatched junction bases: 10. This CDR3 contains 16 residues. In germline, CDR1 is MNHEY, CDR2 SVGEGT. TCR alpha and beta CDR3 regions were amplified from RNA using iRepertoire nested multiplex PCR. For one-step reverse transcription and amplification, roughly 95-450 ng of tissue mRNA or PBMC total RNA was used. One entry per CDR3 protein, called by TCRdb with MiXCR from the multiplex PCR reads. The table lists 150,000 or so distinct CDR3 sequences, 39% of them singletons, with 20% to 25% in the top ten. The J gene is TRBJ2-1, the V gene TRBV6-2 or TRBV6-3, with 10 bases that match TRBD2. The specimen was glioma tissue, nonneoplastic brain tissue, or PBMCs (not recorded which). This clonotype originated in a human donor with low-grade glioma or glioblastoma, undergoing nonglioma brain surgery, or in good health (not recorded which). The CDR3 region is CASSVSGTSACNEQFF. CDR3 in DNA: TGTGCCAGCAGTGTATCCGGGACTAGCGCCTGCAATGAGCAGTTCTTC.